This T cell receptor (beta chain) was sequenced during a study of blood T cell repertoires in COVID-19. On the study more broadly: Acute-phase and convalescent COVID-19 samples originated in the United States, Italy and Spain.

Repertoires were generated with immunoSEQ multiplex PCR, while TCRdb's copy carries only in-frame clones and drops some. Among about 170,000 clones, around 78% were seen once, and the ten largest hold 4.4%. Study members were between about 18 and 95 years old and lived in 20 to 30 US regions. This clonotype was sampled from a woman aged 45-59 years who had recovered from COVID-19. The source material was PBMCs or T cells enriched from blood (not recorded which).

CDR3 nucleotide sequence: TGTGCCACGACCAGGGACAGGGTTCCCGGGGAGCTGTTTTTT. Amino acids: CATTRDRVPGELFF. The gene calls are TRBV7-2 and TRBJ2-2; 9 positions agree with TRBD1. The junction had 9 bases not matched to a gene; V was cut back by 10 bases and J by 6 bases. Germline CDR1 reads SGHTA; CDR2 reads FQGNSA. The CDR3 is made up of 14 amino acids.